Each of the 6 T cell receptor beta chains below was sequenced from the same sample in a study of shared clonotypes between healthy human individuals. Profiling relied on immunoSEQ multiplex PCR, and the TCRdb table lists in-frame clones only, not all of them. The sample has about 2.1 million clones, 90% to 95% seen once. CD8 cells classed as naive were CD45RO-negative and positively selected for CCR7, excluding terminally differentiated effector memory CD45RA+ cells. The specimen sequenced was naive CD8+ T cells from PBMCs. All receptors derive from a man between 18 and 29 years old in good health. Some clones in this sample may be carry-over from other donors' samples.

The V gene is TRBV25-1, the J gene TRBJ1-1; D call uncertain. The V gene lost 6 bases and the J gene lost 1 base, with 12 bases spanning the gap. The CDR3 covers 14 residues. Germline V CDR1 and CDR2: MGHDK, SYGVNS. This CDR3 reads CASRLGLPNTEAFF. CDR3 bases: TGTGCCAGCAGACTTGGACTACCGAACACTGAAGCTTTCTTT.

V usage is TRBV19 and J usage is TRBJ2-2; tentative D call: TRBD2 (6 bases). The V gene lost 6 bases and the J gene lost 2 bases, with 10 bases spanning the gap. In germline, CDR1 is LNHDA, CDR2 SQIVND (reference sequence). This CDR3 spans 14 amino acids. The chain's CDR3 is CASRWTTNTGELFF. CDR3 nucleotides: TGTGCCAGTAGGTGGACTACTAACACCGGGGAGCTGTTTTTT.

The CDR3 loop is CASTQYNEQFF. The DNA for the CDR3 is TGTGCCAGCACTCAATACAATGAGCAGTTCTTC. V is TRBV7-8 and J is TRBJ2-1; D is unclear. CDR1 SGHVS and CDR2 FQNEAQ come from the germline V gene. V gave up 7 bases and J gave up 4 bases, with 5 bases separating them. This CDR3 region has 11 residues. Full variable domain (rest looked up from reference TRBV7-8 and TRBJ2-1): GAGVSQSPRYKVAKRGQDVALRCDPISGHVSLFWYQQALGQGPEFLTYFQNEAQLDKSGLPSDRFFAERPEGSVSTLKIQRTQQEDSAVYLCASTQYNEQFFGPGTRLTVL.

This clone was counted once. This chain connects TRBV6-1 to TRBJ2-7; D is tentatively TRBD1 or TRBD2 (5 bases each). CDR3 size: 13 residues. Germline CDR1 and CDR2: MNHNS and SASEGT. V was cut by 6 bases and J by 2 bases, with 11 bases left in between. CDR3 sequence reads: CASRGRSTYEQYF. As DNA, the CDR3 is TGTGCCAGCAGGGGACGGTCAACCTACGAGCAGTACTTC.

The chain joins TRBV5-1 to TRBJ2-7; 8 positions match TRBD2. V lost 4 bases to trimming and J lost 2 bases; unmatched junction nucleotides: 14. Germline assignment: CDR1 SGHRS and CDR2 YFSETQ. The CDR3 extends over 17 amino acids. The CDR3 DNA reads TGCGCCAGCAGCCCACCCAAAAGCGGGAGTGGCGCCTACGAGCAGTACTTC. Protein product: CASSPPKSGSGAYEQYF.

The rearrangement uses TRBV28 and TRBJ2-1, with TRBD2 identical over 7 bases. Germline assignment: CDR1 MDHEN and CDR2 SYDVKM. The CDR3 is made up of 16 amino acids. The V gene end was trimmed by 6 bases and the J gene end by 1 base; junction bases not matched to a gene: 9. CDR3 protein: CASSPELGRSYNEQFF. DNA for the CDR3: TGTGCCAGCAGCCCCGAGCTCGGGAGGTCCTACAATGAGCAGTTCTTC.